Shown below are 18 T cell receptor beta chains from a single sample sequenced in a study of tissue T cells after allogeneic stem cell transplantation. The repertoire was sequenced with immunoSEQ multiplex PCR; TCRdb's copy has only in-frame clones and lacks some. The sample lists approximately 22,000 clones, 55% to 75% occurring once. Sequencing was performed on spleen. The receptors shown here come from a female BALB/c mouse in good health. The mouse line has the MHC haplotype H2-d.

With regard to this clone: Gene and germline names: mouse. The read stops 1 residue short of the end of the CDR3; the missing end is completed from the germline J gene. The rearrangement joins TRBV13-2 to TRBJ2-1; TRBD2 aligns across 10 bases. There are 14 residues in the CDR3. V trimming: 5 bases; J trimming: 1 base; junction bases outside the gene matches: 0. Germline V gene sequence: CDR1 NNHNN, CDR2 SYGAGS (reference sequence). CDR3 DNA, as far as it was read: TGTGCCAGCGGGGACTGGGGGAACTATGCTGAGCAGTTC. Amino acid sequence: CASGDWGNYAEQF. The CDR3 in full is CASGDWGNYAEQFF.

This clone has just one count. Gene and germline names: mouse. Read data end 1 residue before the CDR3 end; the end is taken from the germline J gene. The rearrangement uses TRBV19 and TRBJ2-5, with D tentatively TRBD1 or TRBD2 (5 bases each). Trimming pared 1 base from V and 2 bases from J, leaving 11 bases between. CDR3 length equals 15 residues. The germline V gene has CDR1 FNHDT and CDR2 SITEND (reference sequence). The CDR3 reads CASSIPGLGQDTQYF. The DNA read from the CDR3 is TGTGCCAGCAGTATACCGGGGCTGGGCCAAGACACCCAGTAC.

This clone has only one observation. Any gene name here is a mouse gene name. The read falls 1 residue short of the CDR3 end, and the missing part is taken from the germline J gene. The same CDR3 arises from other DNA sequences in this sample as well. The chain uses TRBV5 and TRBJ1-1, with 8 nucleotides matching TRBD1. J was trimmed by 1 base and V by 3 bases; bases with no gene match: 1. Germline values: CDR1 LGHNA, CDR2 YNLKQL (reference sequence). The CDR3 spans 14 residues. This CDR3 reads CASSQGTGNTEVFF. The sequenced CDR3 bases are TGTGCCAGCAGCCAGGGGACAGGGAACACAGAAGTCTTC.

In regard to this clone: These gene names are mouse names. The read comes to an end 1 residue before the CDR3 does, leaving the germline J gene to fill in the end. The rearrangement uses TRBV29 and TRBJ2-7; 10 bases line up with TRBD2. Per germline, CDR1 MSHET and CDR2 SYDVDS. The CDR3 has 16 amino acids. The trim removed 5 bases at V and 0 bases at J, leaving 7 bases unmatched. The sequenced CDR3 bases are TGTGCTAGCAGTCGCGGGACTGGGGTGAGCTCCTATGAACAGTAC. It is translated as CASSRGTGVSSYEQY. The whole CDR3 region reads CASSRGTGVSSYEQYF. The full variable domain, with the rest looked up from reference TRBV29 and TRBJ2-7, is DMKVTQMPRYLIKRMGENVLLECGQDMSHETMYWYRQDPGLGLQLIYISYDVDSNSEGDIPKGYRVSRKKREHFSLILDSAKTNQTSVYFCASSRGTGVSSYEQYFGPGTRLTVL.

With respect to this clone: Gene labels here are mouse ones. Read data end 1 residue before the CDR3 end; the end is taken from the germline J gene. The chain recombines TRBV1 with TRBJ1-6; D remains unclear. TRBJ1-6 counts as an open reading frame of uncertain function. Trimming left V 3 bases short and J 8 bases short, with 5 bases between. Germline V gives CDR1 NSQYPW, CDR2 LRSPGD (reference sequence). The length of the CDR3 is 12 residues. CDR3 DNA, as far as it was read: TGCACCTGCAGTGCTCGGGATTCGCCCCTCTAC. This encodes CTCSARDSPLY. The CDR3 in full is CTCSARDSPLYF.

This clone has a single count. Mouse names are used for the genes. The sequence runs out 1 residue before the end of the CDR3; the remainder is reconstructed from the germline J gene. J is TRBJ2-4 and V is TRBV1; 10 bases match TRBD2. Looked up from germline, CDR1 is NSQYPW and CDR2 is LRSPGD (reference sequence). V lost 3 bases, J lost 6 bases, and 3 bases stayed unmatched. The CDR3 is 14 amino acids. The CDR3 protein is CTCSAPGLGNTLYF. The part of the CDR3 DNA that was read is TGCACCTGCAGTGCGCCGGGACTGGGGAACACCTTGTAC.

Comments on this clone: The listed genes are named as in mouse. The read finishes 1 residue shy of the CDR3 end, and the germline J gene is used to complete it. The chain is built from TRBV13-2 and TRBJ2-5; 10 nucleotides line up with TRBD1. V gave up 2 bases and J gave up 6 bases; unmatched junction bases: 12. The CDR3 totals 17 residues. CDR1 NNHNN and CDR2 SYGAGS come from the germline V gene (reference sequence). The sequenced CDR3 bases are TGTGCCAGCGGTGAGGTCCCGGGACAGGGGCGGAGGGACACCCAGTAC. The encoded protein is CASGEVPGQGRRDTQY. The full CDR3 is CASGEVPGQGRRDTQYF.

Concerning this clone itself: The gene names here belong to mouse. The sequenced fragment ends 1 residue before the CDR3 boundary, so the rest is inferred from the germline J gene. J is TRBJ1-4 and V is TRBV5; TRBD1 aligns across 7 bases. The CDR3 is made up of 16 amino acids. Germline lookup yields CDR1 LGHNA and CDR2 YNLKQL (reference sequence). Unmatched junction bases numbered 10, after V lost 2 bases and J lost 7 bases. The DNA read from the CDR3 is TGTGCCAGCAGCCAACAGGGGAGGGGGCGCCGCGAAAGATTATTT. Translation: CASSQQGRGRRERLF. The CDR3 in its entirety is CASSQQGRGRRERLFF.

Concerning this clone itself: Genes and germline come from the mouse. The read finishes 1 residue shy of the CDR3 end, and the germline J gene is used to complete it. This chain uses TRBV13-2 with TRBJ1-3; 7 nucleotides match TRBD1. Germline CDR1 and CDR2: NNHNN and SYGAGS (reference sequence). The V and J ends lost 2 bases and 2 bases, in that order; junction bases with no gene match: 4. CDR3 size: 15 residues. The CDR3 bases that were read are TGTGCCAGCGGTGACCCCGGGACAGCTGGAAATACGCTCTAT. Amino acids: CASGDPGTAGNTLY. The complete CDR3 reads CASGDPGTAGNTLYF.

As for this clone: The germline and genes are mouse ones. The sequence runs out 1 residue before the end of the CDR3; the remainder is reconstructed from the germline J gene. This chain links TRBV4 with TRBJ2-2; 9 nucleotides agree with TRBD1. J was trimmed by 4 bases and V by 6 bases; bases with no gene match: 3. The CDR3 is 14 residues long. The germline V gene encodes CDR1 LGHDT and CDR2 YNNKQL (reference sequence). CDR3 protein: CASRQGAGTGQLYF. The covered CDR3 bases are TGTGCCAGCAGACAGGGGGCAGGCACCGGGCAGCTCTAC.

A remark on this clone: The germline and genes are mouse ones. This chain's CDR3 is CASSSHRGGAETLYF. Partial CDR3 DNA: TGTGCAAGCAGCTCCCACAGGGGGGGTGCAGAAACGCTGTAT. The chain links TRBV16 to TRBJ2-3; the match to TRBD1 covers 8 bases. The CDR3 end falls 1 residue outside the read, so it is completed with the germline J gene. J gave up 1 base and V 4 bases, and 4 bases lay outside the gene matches. Germline CDR1 is SGHSA and CDR2 is FRNQAP. The CDR3 is made up of 15 amino acids.

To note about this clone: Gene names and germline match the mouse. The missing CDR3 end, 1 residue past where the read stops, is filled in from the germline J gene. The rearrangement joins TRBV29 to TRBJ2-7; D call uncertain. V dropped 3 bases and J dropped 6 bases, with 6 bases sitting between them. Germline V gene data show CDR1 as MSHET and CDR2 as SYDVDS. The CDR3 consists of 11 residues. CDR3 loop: CASSLMVEQYF. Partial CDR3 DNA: TGTGCTAGCAGTTTGATGGTTGAACAGTAC.

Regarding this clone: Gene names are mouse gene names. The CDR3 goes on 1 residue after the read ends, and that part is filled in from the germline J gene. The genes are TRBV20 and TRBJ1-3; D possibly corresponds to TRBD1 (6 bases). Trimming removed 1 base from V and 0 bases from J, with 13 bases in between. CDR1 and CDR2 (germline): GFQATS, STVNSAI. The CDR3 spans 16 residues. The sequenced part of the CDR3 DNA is TGTGGTGCTAGGGTCCCGGGACAAAATTCTGGAAATACGCTCTAT. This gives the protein CGARVPGQNSGNTLY. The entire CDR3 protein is CGARVPGQNSGNTLYF. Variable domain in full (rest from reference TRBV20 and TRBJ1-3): GALVYQYPRRTICKSGTSMRMECQAVGFQATSVAWYRQSPQKTFELIALSTVNSAIKYEQNFTQEKFPISHPNLSFSSMTVLNAYLEDRGLYLCGARVPGQNSGNTLYFGEGSRLIVV.

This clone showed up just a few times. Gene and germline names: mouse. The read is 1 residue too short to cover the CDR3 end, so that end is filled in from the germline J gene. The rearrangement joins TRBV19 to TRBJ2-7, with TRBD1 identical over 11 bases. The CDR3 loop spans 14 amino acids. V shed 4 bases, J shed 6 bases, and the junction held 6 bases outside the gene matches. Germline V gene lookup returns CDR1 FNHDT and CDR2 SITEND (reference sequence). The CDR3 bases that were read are TGTGCCAGCAGTCTCGGACAGGGGGCGCCTGAACAGTAC. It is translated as CASSLGQGAPEQY. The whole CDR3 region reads CASSLGQGAPEQYF.

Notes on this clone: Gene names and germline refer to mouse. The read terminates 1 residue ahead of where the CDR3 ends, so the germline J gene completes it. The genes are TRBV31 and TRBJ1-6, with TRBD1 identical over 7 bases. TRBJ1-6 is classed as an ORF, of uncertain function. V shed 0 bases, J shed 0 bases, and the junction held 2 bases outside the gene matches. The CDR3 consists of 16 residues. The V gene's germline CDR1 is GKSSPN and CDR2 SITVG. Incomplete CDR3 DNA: TGTGCCTGGAGTCTGGACAGGAGTTCCTATAATTCGCCCCTCTAC. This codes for CAWSLDRSSYNSPLY. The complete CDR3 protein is CAWSLDRSSYNSPLYF.

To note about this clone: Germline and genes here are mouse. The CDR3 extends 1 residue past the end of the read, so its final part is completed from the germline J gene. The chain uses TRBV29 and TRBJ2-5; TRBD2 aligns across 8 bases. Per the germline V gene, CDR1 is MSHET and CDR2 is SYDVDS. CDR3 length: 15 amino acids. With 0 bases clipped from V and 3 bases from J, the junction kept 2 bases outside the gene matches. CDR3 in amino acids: CASSLSTGAQDTQYF. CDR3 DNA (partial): TGTGCTAGCAGTTTATCGACTGGGGCGCAAGACACCCAGTAC. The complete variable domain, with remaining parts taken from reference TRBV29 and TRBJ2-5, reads DMKVTQMPRYLIKRMGENVLLECGQDMSHETMYWYRQDPGLGLQLIYISYDVDSNSEGDIPKGYRVSRKKREHFSLILDSAKTNQTSVYFCASSLSTGAQDTQYFGPGTRLLVL.

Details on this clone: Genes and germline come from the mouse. The DNA read from the CDR3 is TGTGCCAGCGGTGATGCACAATCTGGAAATACGCTCTAT. This encodes CASGDAQSGNTLY. The full CDR3 reads CASGDAQSGNTLYF. This chain connects TRBV13-2 to TRBJ1-3, with unresolved D. Read data end 1 residue before the CDR3 end; the end is taken from the germline J gene. Looked up from germline, CDR1 is NNHNN and CDR2 is SYGAGS (reference sequence). CDR3 size: 14 residues. V was clipped by 0 bases and J by 1 base, with 5 bases between them.

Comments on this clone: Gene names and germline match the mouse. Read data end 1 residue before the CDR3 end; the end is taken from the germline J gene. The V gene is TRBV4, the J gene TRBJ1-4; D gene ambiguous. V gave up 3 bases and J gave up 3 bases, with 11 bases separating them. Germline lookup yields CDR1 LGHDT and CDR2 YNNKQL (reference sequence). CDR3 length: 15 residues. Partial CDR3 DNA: TGTGCCAGCAGCTATTGGAAGAGGGCCAACGAAAGATTATTT. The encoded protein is CASSYWKRANERLF. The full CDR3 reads CASSYWKRANERLFF. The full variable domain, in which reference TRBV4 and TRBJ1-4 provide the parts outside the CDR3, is ETAVFQTPNYHVTQVGNEVSFNCKQTLGHDTMYWYKQDSKKLLKIMFSYNNKQLIVNETVPRRFSPQSSDKAHLNLRIKSVEPEDSAVYLCASSYWKRANERLFFGHGTKLSVL.